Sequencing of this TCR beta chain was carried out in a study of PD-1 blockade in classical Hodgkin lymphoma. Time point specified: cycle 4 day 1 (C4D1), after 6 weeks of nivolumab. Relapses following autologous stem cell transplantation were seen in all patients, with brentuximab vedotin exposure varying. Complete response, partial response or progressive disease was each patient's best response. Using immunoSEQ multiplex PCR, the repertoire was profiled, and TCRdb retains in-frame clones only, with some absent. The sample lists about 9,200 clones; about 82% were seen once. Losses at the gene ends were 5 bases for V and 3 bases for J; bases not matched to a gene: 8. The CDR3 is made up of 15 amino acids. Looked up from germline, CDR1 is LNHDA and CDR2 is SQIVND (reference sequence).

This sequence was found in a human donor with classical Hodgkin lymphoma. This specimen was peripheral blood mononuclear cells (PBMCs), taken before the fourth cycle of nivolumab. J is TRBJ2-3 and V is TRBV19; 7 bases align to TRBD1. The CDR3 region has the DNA TGTGCCAGTAGTCCCAGACAGGGATTAACAGATACGCAGTATTTT. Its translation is CASSPRQGLTDTQYF.